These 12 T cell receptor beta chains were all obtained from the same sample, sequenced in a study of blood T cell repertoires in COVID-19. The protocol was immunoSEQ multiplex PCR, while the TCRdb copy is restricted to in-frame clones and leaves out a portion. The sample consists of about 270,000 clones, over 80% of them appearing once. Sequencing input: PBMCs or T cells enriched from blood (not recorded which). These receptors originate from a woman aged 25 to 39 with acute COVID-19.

The CDR3 protein is CASSPLVAGGPQDEQYF. The CDR3 DNA is TGTGCCAGCAGCCCCCTCGTAGCGGGAGGGCCCCAGGACGAGCAGTACTTC. The chain couples TRBV7-6 to TRBJ2-7; 11 positions agree with TRBD2. The junction had 14 bases not matched to a gene; V was cut back by 5 bases and J by 5 bases. Germline V CDR1 and CDR2: SGHVS, FNYEAQ. CDR3 size: 17 residues.

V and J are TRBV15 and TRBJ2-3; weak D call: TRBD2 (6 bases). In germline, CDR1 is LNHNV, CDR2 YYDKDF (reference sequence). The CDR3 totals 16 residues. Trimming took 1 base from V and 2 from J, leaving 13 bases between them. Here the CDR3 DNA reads TGTGCCACCAGCAGAGCCTCCGGGACTTCCACAGATACGCAGTATTTT. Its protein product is CATSRASGTSTDTQYF.

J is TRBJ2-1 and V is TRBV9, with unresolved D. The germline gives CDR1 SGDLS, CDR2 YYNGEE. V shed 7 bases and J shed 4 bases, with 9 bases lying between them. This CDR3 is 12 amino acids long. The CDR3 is CASENTYNEQFF. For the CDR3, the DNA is TGTGCCAGCGAAAATACTTACAATGAGCAGTTCTTC.

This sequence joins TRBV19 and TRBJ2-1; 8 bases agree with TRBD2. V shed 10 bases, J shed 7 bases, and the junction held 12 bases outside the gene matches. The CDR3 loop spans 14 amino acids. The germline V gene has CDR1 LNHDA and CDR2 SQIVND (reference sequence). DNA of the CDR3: TGTGCCACCCGGTCGGGAGGGGTTCTGAATGAGCAGTTCTTC. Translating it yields CATRSGGVLNEQFF.

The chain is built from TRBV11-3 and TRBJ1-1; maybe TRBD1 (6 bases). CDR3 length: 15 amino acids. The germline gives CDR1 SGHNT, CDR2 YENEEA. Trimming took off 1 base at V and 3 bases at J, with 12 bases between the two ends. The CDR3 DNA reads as TGTGCCAGCAGCTTAGGTGGGGGGGCGGACACTGAAGCTTTCTTT. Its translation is CASSLGGGADTEAFF.

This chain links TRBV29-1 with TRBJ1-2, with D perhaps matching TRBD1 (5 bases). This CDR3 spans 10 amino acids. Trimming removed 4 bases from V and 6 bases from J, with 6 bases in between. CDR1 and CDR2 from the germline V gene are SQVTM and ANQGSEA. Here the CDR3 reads CSVVGDGYTF. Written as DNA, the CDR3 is TGCAGCGTTGTAGGGGATGGCTACACCTTC.

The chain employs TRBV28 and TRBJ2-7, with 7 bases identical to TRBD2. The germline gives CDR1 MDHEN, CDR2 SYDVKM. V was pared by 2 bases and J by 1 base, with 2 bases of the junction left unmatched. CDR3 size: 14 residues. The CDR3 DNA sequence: TGTGCCAGCAGTTTAGCGGGAGAATCCTACGAGCAGTACTTC. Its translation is CASSLAGESYEQYF.

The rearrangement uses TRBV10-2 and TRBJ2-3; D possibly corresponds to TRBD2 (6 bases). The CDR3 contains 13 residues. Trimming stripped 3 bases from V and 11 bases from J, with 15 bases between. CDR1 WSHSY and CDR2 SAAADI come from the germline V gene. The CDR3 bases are TGCGCCAGCAGTGAAGTTGGGGGGATGGGGCAGTATTTT. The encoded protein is CASSEVGGMGQYF.

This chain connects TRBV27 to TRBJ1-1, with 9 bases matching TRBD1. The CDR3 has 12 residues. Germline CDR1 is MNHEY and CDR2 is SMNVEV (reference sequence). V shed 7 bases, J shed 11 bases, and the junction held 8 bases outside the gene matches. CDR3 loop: CASKGTGSAAFF. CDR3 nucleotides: TGTGCCAGCAAGGGGACAGGGAGCGCGGCTTTCTTT.

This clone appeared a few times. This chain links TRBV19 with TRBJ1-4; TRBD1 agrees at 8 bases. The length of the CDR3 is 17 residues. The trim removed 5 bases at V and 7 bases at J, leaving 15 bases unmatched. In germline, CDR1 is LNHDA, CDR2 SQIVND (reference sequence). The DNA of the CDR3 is TGTGCCAGTAGTCCCTCACAGGGGGGGACATGGGGTGAAAAACTGTTTTTT. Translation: CASSPSQGGTWGEKLFF.

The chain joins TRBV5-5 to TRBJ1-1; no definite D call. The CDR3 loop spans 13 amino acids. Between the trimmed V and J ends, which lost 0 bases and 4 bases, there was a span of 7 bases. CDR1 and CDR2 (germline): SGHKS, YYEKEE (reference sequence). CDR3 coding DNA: TGTGCCAGCAGCTTGGTAGTTTCCACTGAAGCTTTCTTT. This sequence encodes CASSLVVSTEAFF.

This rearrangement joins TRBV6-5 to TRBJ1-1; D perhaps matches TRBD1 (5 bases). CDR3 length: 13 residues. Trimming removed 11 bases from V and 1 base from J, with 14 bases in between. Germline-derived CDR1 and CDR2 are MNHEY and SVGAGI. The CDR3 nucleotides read TGTGCCGGGGGAGGAGCGGCGAACACTGAAGCTTTCTTT. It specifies CAGGGAANTEAFF.